This TCR beta chain was captured by sequencing in a study of T cell responses to AZD1222 COVID-19 vaccine. About the study: Timing groups of about 4 and about 12 weeks for second doses were pooled. General study findings and limits: Donors were chiefly white British, with a greater number of females, and clonal diversity was perhaps underestimated. The repertoires were collected only after the peak T cell response. Dominant at 160-218 and 743-854, vaccine-associated CD4 TCRs also spanned spike.

This CDR3 spans 15 amino acids. V lost 2 bases, J lost 8 bases, and 15 bases lay in between. CDR1 and CDR2 (germline): KGHSH, LQKENI. As regards this clone: Its antigen is as yet unknown.

Here immunoSEQ multiplex PCR was the method, and the copy in TCRdb shows in-frame clones only, minus some. The sample lists some 150,000 clones, approximately 91% occurring once. The rearrangement links TRBV18 to TRBJ1-4; D gene unclear. The source was peripheral blood, collected on day 0 of AZD1222 vaccination. This receptor was identified in an adult in good health. The CDR3 region is CASSPEHSRREKLFF. The CDR3, as DNA: TGTGCCAGCTCACCAGAGCACTCCCGGAGGGAAAAACTGTTTTTT. The complete variable domain, with remaining parts taken from reference TRBV18 and TRBJ1-4, reads NAGVMQNPRHLVRRRGQEARLRCSPMKGHSHVYWYRQLPEEGLKFMVYLQKENIIDESGMPKERFSAEFPKEGPSILRIQQVVRGDSAAYFCASSPEHSRREKLFFGSGTQLSVL.